What follows describes a single T cell receptor beta chain. The method was immunoSEQ multiplex PCR; TCRdb's version includes in-frame clones alone and lacks a portion of them. The sample comprises about 160,000 clones, 85% to 95% of which are singletons, and 8.5% rests with the top ten. Germline CDR1 is KGHSY and CDR2 is FQNENV. This CDR3 region has 14 residues. Trimming took 1 base from V and 11 from J, leaving 17 bases between them. These data are taken from a study of control samples from healthy donors and cancer patients. This chain joins TRBV16 and TRBJ1-1; weak D call: TRBD1 (6 bases). The receptor's source is a woman aged 40 to 49 in good health. Sequenced: blood. Here the CDR3 DNA reads TGTGCCAGCAGCCAATTAGGGCAGGGGAGGTTGGCTTTCTTT. Amino acids: CASSQLGQGRLAFF.